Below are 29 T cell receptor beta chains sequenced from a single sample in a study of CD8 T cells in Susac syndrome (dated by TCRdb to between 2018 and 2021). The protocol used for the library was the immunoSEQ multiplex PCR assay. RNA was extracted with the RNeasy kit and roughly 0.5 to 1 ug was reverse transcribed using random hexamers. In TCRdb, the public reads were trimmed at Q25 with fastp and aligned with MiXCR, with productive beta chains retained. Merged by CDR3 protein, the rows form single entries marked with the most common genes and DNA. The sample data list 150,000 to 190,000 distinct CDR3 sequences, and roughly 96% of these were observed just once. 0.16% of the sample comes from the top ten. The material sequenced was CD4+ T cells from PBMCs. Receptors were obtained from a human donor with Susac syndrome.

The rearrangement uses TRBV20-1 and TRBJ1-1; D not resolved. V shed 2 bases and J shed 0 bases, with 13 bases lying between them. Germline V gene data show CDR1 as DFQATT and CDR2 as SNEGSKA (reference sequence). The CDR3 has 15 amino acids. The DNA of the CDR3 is TGCAGTGCTAGACCCCTGGCATTGATGAACACTGAAGCTTTCTTT. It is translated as CSARPLALMNTEAFF.

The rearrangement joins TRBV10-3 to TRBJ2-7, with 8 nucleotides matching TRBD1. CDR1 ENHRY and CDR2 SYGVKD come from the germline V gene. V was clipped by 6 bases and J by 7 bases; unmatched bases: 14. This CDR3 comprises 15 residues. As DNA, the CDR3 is TGTGCCATCAGGCCCGCGGGACAGGACTCGTGGGAGCAGTACTTC. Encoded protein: CAIRPAGQDSWEQYF.

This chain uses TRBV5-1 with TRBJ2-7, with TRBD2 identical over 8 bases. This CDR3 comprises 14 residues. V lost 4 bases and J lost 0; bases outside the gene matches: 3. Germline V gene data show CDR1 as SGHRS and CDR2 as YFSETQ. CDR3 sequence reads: CASSRAGDSYEQYF. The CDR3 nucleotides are TGCGCCAGCAGCCGAGCGGGGGACTCCTACGAGCAGTACTTC.

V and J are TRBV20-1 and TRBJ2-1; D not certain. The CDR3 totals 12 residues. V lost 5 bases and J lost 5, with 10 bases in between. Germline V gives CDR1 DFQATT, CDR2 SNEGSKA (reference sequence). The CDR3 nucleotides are TGCAGTGCTTCCAGCAGTCACAATGAGCAGTTCTTC. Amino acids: CSASSSHNEQFF.

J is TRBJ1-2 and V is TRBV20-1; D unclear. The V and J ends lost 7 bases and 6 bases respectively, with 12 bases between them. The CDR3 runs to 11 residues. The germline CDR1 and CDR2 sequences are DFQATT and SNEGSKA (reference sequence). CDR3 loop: CSGQTVDGYTF. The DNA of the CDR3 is TGCAGTGGACAAACAGTAGATGGCTACACCTTC.

This CDR3 is CASTRPTGTGELFF. The CDR3 DNA reads as TGTGCCAGCACCCGCCCAACAGGGACCGGGGAGCTGTTTTTT. The rearrangement joins TRBV7-9 to TRBJ2-2; a weak D match, TRBD1 (6 bases). Germline V CDR1 and CDR2: SEHNR, FQNEAQ (reference sequence). V dropped 7 bases and J dropped 5 bases, with 14 bases sitting between them. This CDR3 comprises 14 residues.

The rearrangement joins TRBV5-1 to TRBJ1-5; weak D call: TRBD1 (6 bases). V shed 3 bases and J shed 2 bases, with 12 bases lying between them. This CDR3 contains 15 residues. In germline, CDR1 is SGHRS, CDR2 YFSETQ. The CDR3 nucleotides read TGCGCCAGCAGCTCAGGGGAGAGGGGCAATCAGCCCCAGCATTTT. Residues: CASSSGERGNQPQHF. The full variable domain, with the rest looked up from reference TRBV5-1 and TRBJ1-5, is KAGVTQTPRYLIKTRGQQVTLSCSPISGHRSVSWYQQTPGQGLQFLFEYFSETQRNKGNFPGRFSGRQFSNSRSEMNVSTLELGDSALYLCASSSGERGNQPQHFGDGTRLSIL.

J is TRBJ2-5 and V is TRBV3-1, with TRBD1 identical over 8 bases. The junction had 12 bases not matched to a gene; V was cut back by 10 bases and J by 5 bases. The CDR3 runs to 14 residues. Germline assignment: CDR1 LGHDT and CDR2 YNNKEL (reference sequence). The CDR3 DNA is TGTGCCACCCAGGGACAGGAGAACGAGGAGACCCAGTACTTC. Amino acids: CATQGQENEETQYF.

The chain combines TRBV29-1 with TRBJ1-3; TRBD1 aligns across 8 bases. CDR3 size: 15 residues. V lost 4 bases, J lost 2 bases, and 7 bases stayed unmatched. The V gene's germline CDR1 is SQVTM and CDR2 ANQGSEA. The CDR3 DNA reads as TGCAGCGTTGCGCCAGGACAGGGTGCTGGAAACACCATATATTTT. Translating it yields CSVAPGQGAGNTIYF. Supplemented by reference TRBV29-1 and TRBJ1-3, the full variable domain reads SAVISQKPSRDICQRGTSLTIQCQVDSQVTMMFWYRQQPGQSLTLIATANQGSEATYESGFVIDKFPISRPNLTFSTLTVSNMSPEDSSIYLCSVAPGQGAGNTIYFGEGSWLTVV.

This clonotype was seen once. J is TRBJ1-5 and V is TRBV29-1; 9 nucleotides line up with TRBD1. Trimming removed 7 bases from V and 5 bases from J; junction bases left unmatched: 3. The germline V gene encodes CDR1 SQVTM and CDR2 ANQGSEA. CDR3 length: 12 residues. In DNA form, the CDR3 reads TGCAGCGCATGGGACAGGGATCAGCCCCAGCATTTT. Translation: CSAWDRDQPQHF.

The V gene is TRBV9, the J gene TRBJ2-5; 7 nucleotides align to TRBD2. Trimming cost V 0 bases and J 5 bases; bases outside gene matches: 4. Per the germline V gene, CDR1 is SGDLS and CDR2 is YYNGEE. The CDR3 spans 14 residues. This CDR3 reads CASSVAGGGETQYF. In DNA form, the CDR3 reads TGTGCCAGCAGCGTAGCGGGGGGAGGGGAGACCCAGTACTTC.

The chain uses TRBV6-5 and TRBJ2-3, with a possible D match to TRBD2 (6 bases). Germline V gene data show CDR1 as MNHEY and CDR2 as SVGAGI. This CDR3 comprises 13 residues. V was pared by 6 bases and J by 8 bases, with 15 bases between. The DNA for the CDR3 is TGTGCCAGCAGCCTCGACCTGCGGGGTACGCAGTATTTT. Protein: CASSLDLRGTQYF.

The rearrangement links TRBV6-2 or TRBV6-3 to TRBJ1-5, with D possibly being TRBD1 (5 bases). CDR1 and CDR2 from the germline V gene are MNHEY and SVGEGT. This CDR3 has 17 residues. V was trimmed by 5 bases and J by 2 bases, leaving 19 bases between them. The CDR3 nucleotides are TGTGCCAGCAGTGACCTCGGGACCCCCCGAGGCAATCAGCCCCAGCATTTT. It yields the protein CASSDLGTPRGNQPQHF.

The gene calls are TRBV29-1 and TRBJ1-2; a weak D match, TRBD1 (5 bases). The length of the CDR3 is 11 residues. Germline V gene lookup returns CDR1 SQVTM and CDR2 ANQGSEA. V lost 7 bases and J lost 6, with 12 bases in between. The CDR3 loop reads CSATTEDGYTF. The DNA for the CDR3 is TGCAGCGCGACGACAGAAGATGGCTACACCTTC.

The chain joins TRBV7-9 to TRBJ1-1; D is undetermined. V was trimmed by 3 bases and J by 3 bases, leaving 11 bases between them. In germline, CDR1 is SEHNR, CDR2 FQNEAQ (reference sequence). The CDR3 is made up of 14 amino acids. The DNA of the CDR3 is TGTGCCAGCAGCTTCGGCCAGGTTCACACTGAAGCTTTCTTT. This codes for CASSFGQVHTEAFF.

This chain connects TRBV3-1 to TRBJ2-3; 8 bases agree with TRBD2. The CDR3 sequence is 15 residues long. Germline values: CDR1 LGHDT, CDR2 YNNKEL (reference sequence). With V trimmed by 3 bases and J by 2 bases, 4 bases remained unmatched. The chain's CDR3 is CASSHVAGHTDTQYF. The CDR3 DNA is TGTGCCAGCAGCCATGTAGCGGGGCACACAGATACGCAGTATTTT.

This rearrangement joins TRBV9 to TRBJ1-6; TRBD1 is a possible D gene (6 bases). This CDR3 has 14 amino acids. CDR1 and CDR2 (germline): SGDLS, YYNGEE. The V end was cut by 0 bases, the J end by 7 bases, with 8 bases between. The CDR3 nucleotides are TGTGCCAGCAGCGTAGGACAGGCAAATTCACCCCTCCACTTT. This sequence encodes CASSVGQANSPLHF.

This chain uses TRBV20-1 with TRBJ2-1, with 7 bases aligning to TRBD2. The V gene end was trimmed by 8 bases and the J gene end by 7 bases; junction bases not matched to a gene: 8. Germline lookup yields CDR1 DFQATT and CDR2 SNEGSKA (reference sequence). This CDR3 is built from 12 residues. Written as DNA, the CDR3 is TGCAGTTCTGCAGCGGGGATGAATGAGCAGTTCTTC. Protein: CSSAAGMNEQFF.

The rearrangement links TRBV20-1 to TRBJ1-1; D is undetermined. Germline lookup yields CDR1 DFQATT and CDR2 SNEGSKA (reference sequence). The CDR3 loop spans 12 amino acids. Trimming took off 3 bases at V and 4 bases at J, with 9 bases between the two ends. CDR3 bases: TGCAGTGCTAGGCCGGGAACCACTGAAGCTTTCTTT. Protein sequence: CSARPGTTEAFF.

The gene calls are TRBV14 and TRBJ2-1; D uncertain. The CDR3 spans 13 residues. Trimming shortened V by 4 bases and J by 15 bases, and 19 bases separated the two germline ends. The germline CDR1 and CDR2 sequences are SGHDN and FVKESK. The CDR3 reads CASSPLAGTVRFF. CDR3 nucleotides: TGTGCCAGCAGCCCACTGGCCGGAACTGTTCGGTTCTTC.

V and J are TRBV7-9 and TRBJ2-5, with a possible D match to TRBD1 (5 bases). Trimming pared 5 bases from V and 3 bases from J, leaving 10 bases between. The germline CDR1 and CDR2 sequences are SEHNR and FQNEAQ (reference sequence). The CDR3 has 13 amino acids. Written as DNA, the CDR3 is TGTGCCAGCAGCCAGGGCCTAAAAGAGACCCAGTACTTC. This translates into CASSQGLKETQYF.

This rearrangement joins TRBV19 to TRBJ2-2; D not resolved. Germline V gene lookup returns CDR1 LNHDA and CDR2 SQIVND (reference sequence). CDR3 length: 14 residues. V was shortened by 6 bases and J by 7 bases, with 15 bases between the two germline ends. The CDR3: CASRRTDPHGELFF. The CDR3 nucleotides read TGTGCCAGTAGGAGGACGGACCCTCACGGGGAGCTGTTTTTT.

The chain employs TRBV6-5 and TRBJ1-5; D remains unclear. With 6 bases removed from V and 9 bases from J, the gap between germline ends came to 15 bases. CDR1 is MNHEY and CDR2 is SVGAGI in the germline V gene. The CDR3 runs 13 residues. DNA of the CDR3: TGTGCCAGCAGACACAGCGGGTCAGGGCCCCAGCATTTT. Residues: CASRHSGSGPQHF.

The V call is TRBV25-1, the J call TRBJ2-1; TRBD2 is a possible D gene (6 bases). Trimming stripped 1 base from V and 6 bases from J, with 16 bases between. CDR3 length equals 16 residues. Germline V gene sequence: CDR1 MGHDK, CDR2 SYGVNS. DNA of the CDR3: TGTGCCAGCAGTGAATTAACTAGCCAAAAACCCAATGAGCAGTTCTTC. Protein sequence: CASSELTSQKPNEQFF.

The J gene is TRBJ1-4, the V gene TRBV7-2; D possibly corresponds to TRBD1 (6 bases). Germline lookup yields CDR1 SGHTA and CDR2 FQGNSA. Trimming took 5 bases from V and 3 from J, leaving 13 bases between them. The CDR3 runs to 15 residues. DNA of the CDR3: TGTGCCAGCAGCCTTGGGACAAAACCTAATGAAAAACTGTTTTTT. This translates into CASSLGTKPNEKLFF.

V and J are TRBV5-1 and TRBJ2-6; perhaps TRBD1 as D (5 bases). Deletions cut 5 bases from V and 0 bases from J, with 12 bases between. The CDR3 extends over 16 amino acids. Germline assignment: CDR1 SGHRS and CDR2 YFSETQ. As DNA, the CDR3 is TGCGCCAGCAGTCCGACAGCCAGCTCTGGGGCCAACGTCCTGACTTTC. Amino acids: CASSPTASSGANVLTF.

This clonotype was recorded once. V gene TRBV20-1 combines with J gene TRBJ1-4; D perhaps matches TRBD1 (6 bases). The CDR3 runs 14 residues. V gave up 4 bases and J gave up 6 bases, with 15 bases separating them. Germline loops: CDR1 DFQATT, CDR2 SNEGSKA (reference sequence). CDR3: CSATRLTGDEKLFF. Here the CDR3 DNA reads TGCAGTGCTACGCGATTGACAGGAGATGAAAAACTGTTTTTT.

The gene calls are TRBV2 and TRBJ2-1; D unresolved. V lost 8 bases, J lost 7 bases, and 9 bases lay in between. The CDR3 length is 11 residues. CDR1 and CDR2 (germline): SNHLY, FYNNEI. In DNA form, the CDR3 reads TGTGCCAGCGCCCAGACTAATGAGCAGTTCTTC. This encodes CASAQTNEQFF.

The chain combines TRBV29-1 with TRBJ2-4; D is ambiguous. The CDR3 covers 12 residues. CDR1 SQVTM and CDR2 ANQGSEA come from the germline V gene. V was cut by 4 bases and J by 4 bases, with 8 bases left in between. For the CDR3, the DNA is TGCAGCGTTGGAAGCCGGAAAAACATTCAGTACTTC. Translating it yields CSVGSRKNIQYF.